The 18 T cell receptor beta chains listed next were all sequenced from one sample in a study of CD8 T cells in ankylosing spondylitis. TCRdb fed the 5' RACE reads into MiXCR, producing one record per CDR3 protein. The sample contains about 340,000 distinct CDR3 sequences, roughly 14% of which appear only once. Specimen: blood, either unsorted or a sorted T cell fraction (not recorded which). These TCRs come from a male donor with ankylosing spondylitis or in good health (not recorded which).

The chain combines TRBV10-3 with TRBJ1-2; 9 positions match TRBD1. This CDR3 region has 14 residues. Germline values: CDR1 ENHRY, CDR2 SYGVKD. V shed 3 bases, J shed 8 bases, and the junction held 7 bases outside the gene matches. In nucleotides, the CDR3 is TGTGCCATCAGTGAAGGACAGGGGAGGAGAGGCTACACCTTC. Translating gives CAISEGQGRRGYTF.

This clonotype was observed a handful of times. The chain is built from TRBV6-4 and TRBJ1-2; no clear D gene. The CDR3 covers 16 residues. In germline, CDR1 is MRHNA, CDR2 SNTAGT. V gave up 3 bases and J gave up 6 bases, with 20 bases separating them. CDR3 in DNA: TGTGCCAGCAGTGATCGGCCCGAGGCTGGTCGACATGGCTACACCTTC. Protein product: CASSDRPEAGRHGYTF.

The table lists this clonotype with many counts. The genes are TRBV5-1 and TRBJ1-4; D gene uncertain. The CDR3 totals 13 residues. Germline CDR1 reads SGHRS; CDR2 reads YFSETQ. V was shortened by 6 bases and J by 7 bases, with 13 bases between the two germline ends. CDR3 sequence reads: CASKASPGEKLFF. In DNA form, the CDR3 reads TGCGCCAGCAAGGCCTCTCCTGGTGAAAAACTGTTTTTT.

The table lists this clonotype with a few counts. The V gene is TRBV5-1, the J gene TRBJ2-6; no firm D call. In germline, CDR1 is SGHRS, CDR2 YFSETQ. V was clipped by 4 bases and J by 0 bases, with 5 bases between them. The CDR3 runs to 14 residues. The CDR3 here is CASSGDSGANVLTF. CDR3 nucleotides: TGCGCCAGCAGCGGGGACTCTGGGGCCAACGTCCTGACTTTC.

V gene TRBV20-1 combines with J gene TRBJ2-1; D is perhaps TRBD1 (6 bases). Between the trimmed V and J ends, which lost 6 bases and 5 bases, there was a span of 23 bases. From germline, CDR1 is DFQATT and CDR2 SNEGSKA (reference sequence). This CDR3 comprises 16 residues. CDR3 sequence: CSAGRSQGLGDNEQFF. DNA for the CDR3: TGCAGTGCGGGAAGGTCCCAGGGGCTAGGCGACAATGAGCAGTTCTTC.

This clonotype was seen more than once but under ten times. V is TRBV5-1 and J is TRBJ2-7; tentative D call: TRBD2 (5 bases). Looked up from germline, CDR1 is SGHRS and CDR2 is YFSETQ. The CDR3 totals 13 residues. Trimming removed 5 bases at V and 2 bases at J, with 11 bases between. CDR3 in DNA: TGCGCCAGCAGGGGCAGCGGCCCCTACGAGCAGTACTTC. Its translation: CASRGSGPYEQYF.

The chain carries TRBV27 and TRBJ2-5; D assignment may be TRBD1 or TRBD2 (5 bases each). CDR3 size: 14 residues. The V end lost 3 bases, the J end lost 1 base, and 9 bases lay between the germline ends. Germline V gene lookup returns CDR1 MNHEY and CDR2 SMNVEV (reference sequence). In DNA form, the CDR3 reads TGTGCCAGCAGTTTTCGGGGCGGCCAAGAGACCCAGTACTTC. As protein: CASSFRGGQETQYF.

This clonotype was counted between two and nine times. The V gene is TRBV10-3, the J gene TRBJ2-2; unclear D gene. V was cut by 9 bases and J by 4 bases, with 9 bases left in between. CDR1 ENHRY and CDR2 SYGVKD come from the germline V gene. This CDR3 comprises 12 residues. CDR3 in DNA: TGTGCCATATCGTGGAGCACCGGGGAGCTGTTTTTT. Its translation: CAISWSTGELFF.

This clonotype was seen at least ten times. The J gene is TRBJ1-1, the V gene TRBV12-3 or TRBV12-4; tentatively, D is TRBD1 (5 bases). This CDR3 has 15 amino acids. The V gene lost 6 bases and the J gene lost 4 bases, with 18 bases spanning the gap. The CDR3 loop is CASSPAEGPGTEAFF. CDR3 bases: TGTGCCAGCAGCCCAGCCGAGGGGCCGGGCACTGAAGCTTTCTTT.

The rearrangement links TRBV7-9 to TRBJ1-1; D unresolved. The germline CDR1 and CDR2 sequences are SEHNR and FQNEAQ (reference sequence). V lost 2 bases and J 1 base, leaving 11 bases between the germline ends. This CDR3 comprises 15 residues. The CDR3 DNA reads TGTGCCAGCAGCTTACACGTGATGGGGAACACTGAAGCTTTCTTT. Translated, it gives CASSLHVMGNTEAFF.

The gene calls are TRBV5-1 and TRBJ2-7, with D possibly matching TRBD1 (7 bases). The ends were cut back, 4 bases at V and 7 bases at J, with 15 bases in the middle. Germline assignment: CDR1 SGHRS and CDR2 YFSETQ. This CDR3 comprises 13 residues. The CDR3 spells CASSPEGAGEQYF. The CDR3 nucleotides are TGCGCCAGCAGCCCGGAGGGGGCGGGTGAGCAGTACTTC. The whole variable domain, filled in from reference TRBV5-1 and TRBJ2-7, reads KAGVTQTPRYLIKTRGQQVTLSCSPISGHRSVSWYQQTPGQGLQFLFEYFSETQRNKGNFPGRFSGRQFSNSRSEMNVSTLELGDSALYLCASSPEGAGEQYFGPGTRLTVT.

This clonotype was detected ten times or more. This rearrangement joins TRBV29-1 to TRBJ1-1, with D maybe TRBD1 (6 bases). The CDR3 has 13 residues. Deletions cut 7 bases from V and 5 bases from J, with 17 bases between. In germline, CDR1 is SQVTM, CDR2 ANQGSEA. The CDR3 is CSASGEGRTEAFF. In DNA, the CDR3 is TGCAGCGCTTCAGGGGAAGGGAGAACTGAAGCTTTCTTT.

The CDR3 DNA follows: TGCAGCGTTGAGCGACAGAGGACTGAAGCTTTCTTT. Its protein product is CSVERQRTEAFF. V gene TRBV29-1 combines with J gene TRBJ1-1; D is possibly TRBD1 (5 bases). The ends were cut back, 3 bases at V and 5 bases at J, with 10 bases in the middle. From germline, CDR1 is SQVTM and CDR2 ANQGSEA. CDR3 length: 12 amino acids. The entire variable domain, with the rest obtained from reference TRBV29-1 and TRBJ1-1, is as follows: SAVISQKPSRDICQRGTSLTIQCQVDSQVTMMFWYRQQPGQSLTLIATANQGSEATYESGFVIDKFPISRPNLTFSTLTVSNMSPEDSSIYLCSVERQRTEAFFGQGTRLTVV.

Worth noting for this clonotype: One junction end does not reproduce the germline sequence, and a read error may be involved. V is TRBV29-1 and J is TRBJ2-5, with 8 bases identical to TRBD1. The length of the CDR3 is 14 residues. The V gene's germline CDR1 is SQVTM and CDR2 ANQGSEA. The CDR3 DNA reads as TGCAGCGTCGTGATCTCCAGGGGGCAAGGGACCCAGTACTTC. The encoded protein is CSVVISRGQGTQYF.

This clonotype appeared a few times. The rearrangement links TRBV4-2 to TRBJ2-1, with TRBD2 matching 8 bases. The J segment lost 6 bases and the V segment lost 4 bases, leaving 11 bases of the junction unmatched. This CDR3 spans 16 amino acids. Germline CDR1 is LGHNA and CDR2 is YNFKEQ. CDR3 residues: CASSRSQRETANEQFF. In DNA, the CDR3 is TGTGCCAGCAGCCGATCCCAGCGGGAGACGGCCAATGAGCAGTTCTTC.

This clonotype showed up just a few times. The chain recombines TRBV4-1 with TRBJ1-5, with D hard to call. V lost 3 bases and J 5 bases, leaving 8 bases between the germline ends. Germline CDR1 and CDR2: MGHRA and YSYEKL. This CDR3 is built from 13 residues. The CDR3 nucleotides are TGCGCCAGCAGCCACCAAACTGATCAGCCCCAGCATTTT. Protein sequence: CASSHQTDQPQHF.

The table lists this clonotype with a few counts. The chain couples TRBV3-1 to TRBJ2-5; perhaps TRBD1 as D (6 bases). The CDR3 totals 14 residues. Germline V gene lookup returns CDR1 LGHDT and CDR2 YNNKEL (reference sequence). Trimming stripped 4 bases from V and 1 base from J, with 10 bases between. CDR3 nucleotide sequence: TGTGCCAGCAGCCCCATGGACAGCCAAGAGACCCAGTACTTC. Encoded protein: CASSPMDSQETQYF.

This clonotype has more than one count but fewer than ten. V and J are TRBV7-6 and TRBJ2-1; 8 bases agree with TRBD2. The CDR3 extends over 13 amino acids. Looked up from germline, CDR1 is SGHVS and CDR2 is FNYEAQ. The J segment lost 10 bases and the V segment lost 8 bases, leaving 10 bases of the junction unmatched. CDR3 in DNA: TGTGCCAGCGAGAGGGATAGCGGGGCCGAGCAGTTCTTC. Translating gives CASERDSGAEQFF.